Below, one T cell receptor (beta chain) is given with its context. Its antigen is unidentified. Caucasian adults residing in Nashville, Tennessee made up all the donors. Splitting the CD4+ cells yielded a CD45RA+ naive subset and a CD45RA-negative memory subset. This record belongs to a study of shared clonotypes between healthy human individuals. Study-wide background: Per donor, CD8 memory used one plate, CD8 naive used two, CD4 memory used three and CD4 naive used three. General study points: Non-shared clonotypes displayed generation probabilities falling below those of clonotypes present in all four donors.

Data came from immunoSEQ multiplex PCR; TCRdb stores just in-frame clones and leaves some out. In the table there are around 1,000,000 clones, about 72% of which are singletons. Per germline, CDR1 SNHLY and CDR2 FYNNEI. The CDR3 runs to 16 residues. The V gene end was trimmed by 4 bases and the J gene end by 2 bases; junction bases not matched to a gene: 7. The TCR was taken from a young man in good health. Some clones in this sample may be carry-over from other donors' samples. The chain is built from TRBV2 and TRBJ1-3; TRBD1 matches 8 bases. The sample taken for sequencing was memory CD4+ T cells from PBMCs. Documented subset: CD45RA-negative fraction. CDR3 sequence reads: CASSGGQGLPGNTIYF. Here the CDR3 DNA reads TGTGCCAGCAGTGGCGGACAGGGCCTGCCTGGAAACACCATATATTTT.